This T cell receptor (beta chain) was sequenced for a study of radiation and T cells in renal cell carcinoma. The time point denotes: baseline pretreatment blood. Treatment: 15 Gy SBRT to primary tumor, nephrectomy 4 weeks later. The germline V gene encodes CDR1 SGHAT and CDR2 FQNNGV. This CDR3 is 12 amino acids long. Trimming took 7 bases from V and 6 from J, leaving 13 bases between them. TCRdb keeps only in-frame clones here, not all; method: immunoSEQ multiplex PCR. The table has 20,000 to 25,000 clones, nearly 80% seen once. Sequences were derived from blood, sampled from a patient whose treatment included radiotherapy and nephrectomy. The chain has TRBV11-2 and TRBJ2-7; D gene uncertain. The receptor comes from a man between 60 and 70 years old with renal cell carcinoma. CDR3: CASTSPGSEQYF. The DNA for the CDR3 is TGTGCCAGCACCTCCCCCGGGTCCGAGCAGTACTTC.